This T cell receptor (beta chain) was observed in a study of cytomegalovirus exposure and HLA in healthy donors. This clone was recorded a few times. Antigen specificity is unknown. PCR amplification relied on 60 Vbeta primers (plus 13 Jbeta primers). Clones were sequenced by immunoSEQ multiplex PCR, and TCRdb holds only the in-frame ones, with some missing. The table has about 200,000 clones, 82% seen once. Whole-study results and caveats: Several V segments, TRBV6-2 and TRBV6-3 among them, could not be told apart and were dropped. A later analysis linked a missense variant in DCLRE1C to the trimming of TCR beta V and J genes.

Germline V lookup: CDR1 MGHRA, CDR2 YSYEKL. The CDR3 spans 15 residues. Trimming took 1 base from V and 1 from J, leaving 10 bases between them. Sequenced input: PBMCs. The chain uses TRBV4-1 and TRBJ2-5; D remains ambiguous. The TCR comes from a woman aged 45 to 65 in good health and CMV-seropositive. This chain's CDR3 is CASSQVMSVQETQYF. The CDR3 region has the DNA TGCGCCAGCAGCCAAGTGATGTCAGTCCAAGAGACCCAGTACTTC.